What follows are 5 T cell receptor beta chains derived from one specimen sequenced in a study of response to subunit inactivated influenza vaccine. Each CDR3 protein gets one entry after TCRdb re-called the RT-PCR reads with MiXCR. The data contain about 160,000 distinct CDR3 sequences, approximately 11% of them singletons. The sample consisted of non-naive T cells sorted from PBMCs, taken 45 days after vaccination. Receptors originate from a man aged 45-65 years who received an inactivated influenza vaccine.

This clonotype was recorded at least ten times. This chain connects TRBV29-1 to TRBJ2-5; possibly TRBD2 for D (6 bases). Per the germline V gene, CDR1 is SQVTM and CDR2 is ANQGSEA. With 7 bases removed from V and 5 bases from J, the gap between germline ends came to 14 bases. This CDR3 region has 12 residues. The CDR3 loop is CSGGASGETQYF. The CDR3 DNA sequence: TGCAGCGGCGGGGCTAGTGGTGAGACCCAGTACTTC.

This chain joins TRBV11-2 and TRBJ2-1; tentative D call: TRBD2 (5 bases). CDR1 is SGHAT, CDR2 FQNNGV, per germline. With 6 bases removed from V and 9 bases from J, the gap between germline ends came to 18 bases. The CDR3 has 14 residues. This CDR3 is CASRRGLAGSEQFF. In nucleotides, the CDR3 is TGTGCCAGCAGAAGAGGGCTAGCTGGTAGTGAGCAGTTCTTC.

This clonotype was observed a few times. CDR3 amino acids: CASSSYKGSYEQYF. In DNA form, the CDR3 reads TGTGCCAGCAGTTCCTACAAAGGCTCCTACGAGCAGTACTTC. The V and J genes are TRBV6-2 or TRBV6-3 and TRBJ2-7; D remains unclear. This CDR3 contains 14 residues. V gave up 4 bases and J gave up 0 bases, with 10 bases separating them. CDR1 MNHEY and CDR2 SVGEGT come from the germline V gene.

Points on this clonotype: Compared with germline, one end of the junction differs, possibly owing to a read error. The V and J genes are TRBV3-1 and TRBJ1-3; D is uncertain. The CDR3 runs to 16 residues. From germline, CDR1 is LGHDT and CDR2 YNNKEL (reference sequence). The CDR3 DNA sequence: TGTGCCAGCAGCCAAGGAGTTCGGCTCTCTGGAATCACCATATATTTT. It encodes CASSQGVRLSGITIYF. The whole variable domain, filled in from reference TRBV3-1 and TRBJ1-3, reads DTAVSQTPKYLVTQMGNDKSIKCEQNLGHDTMYWYKQDSKKFLKIMFSYNNKELIINETVPNRFSPKSPDKAHLNLHINSLELGDSAVYFCASSQGVRLSGITIYFGEGSWLTVV.

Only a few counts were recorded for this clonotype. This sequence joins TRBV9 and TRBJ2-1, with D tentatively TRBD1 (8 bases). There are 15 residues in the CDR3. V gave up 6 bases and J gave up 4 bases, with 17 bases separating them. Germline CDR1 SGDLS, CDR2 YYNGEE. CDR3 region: CASTPTGGGYNEQFF. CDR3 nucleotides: TGTGCCAGCACCCCAACAGGGGGGGGTTACAATGAGCAGTTCTTC.